This T cell receptor (beta chain) was sequenced during a study of T-cell reconstitution after alpha-beta-depleted transplantation in children listed by TCRdb under 2016. A note on the overall study: T-cell immune reconstitution after TCRalphabeta/CD19-depleted allogeneic hematopoietic cell transplantation in children was quantitatively tracked in the study by means of TCR repertoire profiling.

The treatment or condition label on this specimen signifies: allogeneic hematopoietic cell transplantation with graft depleted of TCRalphabeta T cells and CD19 B cells. Transplant recipients were children who received TCRalphabeta/CD19-depleted allogeneic hematopoietic cell grafts. This clonotype was seen only a few times. The antigen it recognizes is unknown. The input lacks base qualities; no much larger clone sits a single base away. Study-wide conclusions, independent of this receptor: Apparently early alphabetaT-cell count recovery about two months after transplant reportedly relied on only several hundred rapidly expanded clones derived from non-depleted graft cells. The high TCRbeta diversity at day 60 in some patients was ascribed to recipient T cells and intrathymic progenitors that had survived conditioning. Over the following months the frequencies of hyperexpanded clones went down, and after one year T-cell counts and TCRbeta diversity were mostly credited to newly produced T cells.

V was cut back by 3 bases and J by 8 bases, leaving a gap of 14 bases between them. The germline V gene (reference sequence) specifies LNHDA as CDR1 and SQIVND as CDR2. Counted from cysteine to phenylalanine, this CDR3 has 14 amino acids. Only the CDR3 portion is preserved as DNA: 42 bases, with reading frame beginning at the first base. The library was produced with PCR. The run used an Illumina HiSeq 2500. Molecular barcoding was employed in the preparation of TCR libraries, with unique molecular identifiers being used to normalize TCRbeta repertoire quantification. The public reads were reprocessed in TCRdb via fastp at Q25 and MiXCR, keeping in-frame beta chains. Identical CDR3 protein sequences are pooled into one entry, listed with their most common genes and DNA. Recorded for this sample are roughly 350,000 distinct CDR3 sequences; 15% to 20% of them occurred a single time. Together, the top ten hold about 41% of the sample.

The starting material was PBMCs, mostly from graft donor cells, obtained 360 days after TCRalphabeta/CD19-depleted stem cell transplant. The chain couples TRBV19 to TRBJ2-1, with TRBD2 as a weak D call on 5 bases. This receptor was obtained from a male patient between 2 and 10 years old who had a stem cell transplant for acute lymphoblastic leukemia, so the T cells may come from the graft donor. The nucleotides are TGTGCCAGTAGTATCCGGCTAGCCGCGGATGAGCAGTTCTTC. Its translation is CASSIRLAADEQFF.